The present entry profiles one TCR beta chain with its context. As yet, its antigen is unknown. This specimen belongs to a study of shared clonotypes between healthy human individuals. Study-wide points: Generally, naive subsets came out with larger estimated richness than memory subsets. Tissue TCR repertoires likely differ from these blood-only repertoires.

Over several immunoSEQ plates, each subset's genomic DNA was distributed in even portions. The repertoire was sequenced with immunoSEQ multiplex PCR; TCRdb's copy has only in-frame clones and lacks some. The sample lists some 1,900,000 clones, approximately 94% occurring once. This CDR3 region has 13 residues. V gave up 2 bases and J gave up 12 bases, with 13 bases separating them. CDR1 is MDHEN, CDR2 SYDVKM, per germline. Naive-designated CD8 cells lacked CD45RO, were positively enriched for CCR7, and omitted terminally differentiated effector memory CD45RA+ cells. The chain carries TRBV28 and TRBJ1-4; D is undetermined. The TCR comes from a man between 18 and 35 years old in good health. Source material: naive CD8+ T cells sorted from blood. CDR3 coding DNA: TGTGCCAGCAGTTTACGTTCCTCCCGAGAACTGTTTTTT. Translating it yields CASSLRSSRELFF.